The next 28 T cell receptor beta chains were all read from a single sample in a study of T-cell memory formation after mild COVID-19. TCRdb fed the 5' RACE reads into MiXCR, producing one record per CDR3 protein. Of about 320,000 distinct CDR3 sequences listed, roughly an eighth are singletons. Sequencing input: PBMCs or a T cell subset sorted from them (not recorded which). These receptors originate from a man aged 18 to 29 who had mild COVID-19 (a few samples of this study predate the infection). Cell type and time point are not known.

The CDR3 loop reads CSARAPTSPLHF. The CDR3 DNA sequence: TGCAGTGCTAGGGCTCCGACCTCACCCCTCCACTTT. The rearrangement uses TRBV20-1 and TRBJ1-6; D unresolved. Germline CDR1 and CDR2: DFQATT and SNEGSKA (reference sequence). V was trimmed by 3 bases and J by 10 bases, leaving 10 bases between them. CDR3 length: 12 residues.

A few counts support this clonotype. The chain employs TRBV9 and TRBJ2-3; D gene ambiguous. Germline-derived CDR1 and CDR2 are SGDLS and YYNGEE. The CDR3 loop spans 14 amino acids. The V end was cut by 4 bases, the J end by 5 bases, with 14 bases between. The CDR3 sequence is CASSKNWVLDTQYF. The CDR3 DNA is TGTGCCAGCAGCAAAAACTGGGTTTTAGATACGCAGTATTTT.

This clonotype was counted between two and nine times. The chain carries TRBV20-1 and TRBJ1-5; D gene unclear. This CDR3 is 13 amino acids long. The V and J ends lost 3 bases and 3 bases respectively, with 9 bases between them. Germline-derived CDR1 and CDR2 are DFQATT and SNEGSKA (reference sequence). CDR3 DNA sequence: TGCAGTGCTAGGGGTGAGTTCAATCAGCCCCAGCATTTT. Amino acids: CSARGEFNQPQHF.

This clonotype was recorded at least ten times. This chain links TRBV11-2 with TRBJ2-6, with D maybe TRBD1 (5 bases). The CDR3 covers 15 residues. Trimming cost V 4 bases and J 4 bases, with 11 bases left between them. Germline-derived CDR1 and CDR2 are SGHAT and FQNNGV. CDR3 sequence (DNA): TGTGCCAGCAGCTCCCAGGGTAGCGGGGCCAACGTCCTGACTTTC. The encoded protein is CASSSQGSGANVLTF.

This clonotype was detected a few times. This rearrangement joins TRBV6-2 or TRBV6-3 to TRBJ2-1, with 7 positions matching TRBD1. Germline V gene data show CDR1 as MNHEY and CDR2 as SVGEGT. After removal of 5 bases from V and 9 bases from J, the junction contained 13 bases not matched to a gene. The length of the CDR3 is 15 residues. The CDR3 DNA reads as TGTGCCAGCAGTGCCCGATTCGACAGGGTTAGTGAGCAGTTCTTC. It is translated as CASSARFDRVSEQFF.

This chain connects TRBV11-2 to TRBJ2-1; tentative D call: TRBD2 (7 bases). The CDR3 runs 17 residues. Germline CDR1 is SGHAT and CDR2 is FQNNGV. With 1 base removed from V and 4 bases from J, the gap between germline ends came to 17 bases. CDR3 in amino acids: CASSLVGWGGLYNEQFF. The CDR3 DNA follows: TGTGCCAGCAGCTTAGTGGGTTGGGGGGGGCTTTACAATGAGCAGTTCTTC.

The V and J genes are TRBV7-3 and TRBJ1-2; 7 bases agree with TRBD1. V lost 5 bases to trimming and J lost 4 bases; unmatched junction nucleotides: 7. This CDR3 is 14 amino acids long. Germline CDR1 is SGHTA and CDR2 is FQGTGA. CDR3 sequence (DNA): TGTGCCAGCAGCCCGACAGGGAGTCCCTATGGCTACACCTTC. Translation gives CASSPTGSPYGYTF.

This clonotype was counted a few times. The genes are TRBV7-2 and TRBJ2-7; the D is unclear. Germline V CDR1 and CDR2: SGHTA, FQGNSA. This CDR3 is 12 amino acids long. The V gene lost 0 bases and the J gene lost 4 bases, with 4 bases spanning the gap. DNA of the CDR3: TGTGCCAGCAGCTTAGCGCGATACGAGCAGTACTTC. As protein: CASSLARYEQYF.

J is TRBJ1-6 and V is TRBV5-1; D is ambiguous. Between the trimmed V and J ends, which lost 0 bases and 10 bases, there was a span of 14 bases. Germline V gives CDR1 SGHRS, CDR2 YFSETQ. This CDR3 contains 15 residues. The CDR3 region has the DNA TGCGCCAGCAGCTTGGAGGTGCAGATAGCGTCACCCCTCCACTTT. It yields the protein CASSLEVQIASPLHF.

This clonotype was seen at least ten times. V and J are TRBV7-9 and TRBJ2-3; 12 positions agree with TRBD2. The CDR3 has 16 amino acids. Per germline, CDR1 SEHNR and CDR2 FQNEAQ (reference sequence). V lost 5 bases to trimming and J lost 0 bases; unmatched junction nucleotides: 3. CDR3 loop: CASSTTSGGSTDTQYF. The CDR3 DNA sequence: TGTGCCAGCAGCACGACTAGCGGGGGTAGCACAGATACGCAGTATTTT.

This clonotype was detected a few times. The DNA of the CDR3 is TGTGCCAGCAGCACGTGGGACACCAATTCACCCCTCCACTTT. Encoded protein: CASSTWDTNSPLHF. This chain joins TRBV7-9 and TRBJ1-6, with D possibly matching TRBD1 (6 bases). CDR1 and CDR2 from the germline V gene are SEHNR and FQNEAQ (reference sequence). V lost 5 bases, J lost 7 bases, and 12 bases lay in between. The CDR3 runs to 14 residues. The full variable domain, rest sourced from reference TRBV7-9 and TRBJ1-6, is DTGVSQNPRHKITKRGQNVTFRCDPISEHNRLYWYRQTLGQGPEFLTYFQNEAQLEKSRLLSDRFSAERPKGSFSTLEIQRTEQGDSAMYLCASSTWDTNSPLHFGNGTRLTVT.

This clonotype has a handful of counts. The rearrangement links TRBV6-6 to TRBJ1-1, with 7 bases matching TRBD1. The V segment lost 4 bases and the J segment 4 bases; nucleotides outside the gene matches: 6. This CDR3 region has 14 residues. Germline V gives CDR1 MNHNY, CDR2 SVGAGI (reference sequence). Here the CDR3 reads CASSSAGTVTEAFF. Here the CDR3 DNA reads TGTGCCAGCAGTTCCGCCGGGACAGTCACTGAAGCTTTCTTT.

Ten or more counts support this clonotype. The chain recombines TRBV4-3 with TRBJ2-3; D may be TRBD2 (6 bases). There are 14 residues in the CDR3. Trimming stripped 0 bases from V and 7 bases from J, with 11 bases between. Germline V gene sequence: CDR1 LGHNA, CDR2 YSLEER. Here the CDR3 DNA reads TGCGCCAGCAGCCAAGATGGTCGGGGGTATACGCAGTATTTT. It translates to CASSQDGRGYTQYF.

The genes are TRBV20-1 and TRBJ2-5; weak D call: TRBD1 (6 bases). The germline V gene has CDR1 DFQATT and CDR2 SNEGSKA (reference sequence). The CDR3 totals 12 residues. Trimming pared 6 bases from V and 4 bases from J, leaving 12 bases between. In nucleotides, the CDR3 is TGCAGTGCGGATGGCAGGGGAGAGACCCAGTACTTC. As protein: CSADGRGETQYF.

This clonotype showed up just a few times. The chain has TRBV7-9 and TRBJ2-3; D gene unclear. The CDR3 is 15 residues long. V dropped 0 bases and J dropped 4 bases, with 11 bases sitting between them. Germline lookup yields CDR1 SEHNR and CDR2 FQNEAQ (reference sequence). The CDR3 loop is CASSLAGLKADTQYF. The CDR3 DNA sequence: TGTGCCAGCAGCTTAGCGGGCCTGAAAGCAGATACGCAGTATTTT.

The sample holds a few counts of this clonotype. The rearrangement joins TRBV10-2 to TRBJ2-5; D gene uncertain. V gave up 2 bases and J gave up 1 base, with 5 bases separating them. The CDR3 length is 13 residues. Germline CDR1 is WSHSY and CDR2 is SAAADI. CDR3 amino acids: CASSEMFQETQYF. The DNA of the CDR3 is TGCGCCAGCAGTGAGATGTTCCAAGAGACCCAGTACTTC.

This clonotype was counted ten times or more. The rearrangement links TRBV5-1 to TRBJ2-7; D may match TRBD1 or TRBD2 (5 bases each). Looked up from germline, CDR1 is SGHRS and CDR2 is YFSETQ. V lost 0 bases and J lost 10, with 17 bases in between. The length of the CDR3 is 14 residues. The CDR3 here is CASSLGGRTRDQYF. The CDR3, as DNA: TGCGCCAGCAGCTTGGGGGGACGGACGAGAGATCAGTACTTC.

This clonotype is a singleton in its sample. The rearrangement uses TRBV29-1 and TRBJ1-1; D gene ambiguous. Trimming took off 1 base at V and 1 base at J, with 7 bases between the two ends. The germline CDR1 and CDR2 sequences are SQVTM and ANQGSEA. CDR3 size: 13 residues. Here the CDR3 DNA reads TGCAGCGTTGAAGTACCGGGGAACACTGAAGCTTTCTTT. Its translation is CSVEVPGNTEAFF.

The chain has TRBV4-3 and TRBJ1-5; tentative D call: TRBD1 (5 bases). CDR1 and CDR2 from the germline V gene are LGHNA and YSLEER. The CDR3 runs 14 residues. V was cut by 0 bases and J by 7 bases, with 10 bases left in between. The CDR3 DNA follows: TGCGCCAGCAGCCAAGATCTCAGGGAGCAGCCCCAGCATTTT. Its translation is CASSQDLREQPQHF.

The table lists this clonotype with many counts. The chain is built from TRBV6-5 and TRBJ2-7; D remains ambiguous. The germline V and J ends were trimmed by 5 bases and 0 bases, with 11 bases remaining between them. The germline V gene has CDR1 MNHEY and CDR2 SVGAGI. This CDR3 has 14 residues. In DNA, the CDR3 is TGTGCCAGCAGTAGCTCACAGTACTCCTACGAGCAGTACGTC. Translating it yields CASSSSQYSYEQYV.

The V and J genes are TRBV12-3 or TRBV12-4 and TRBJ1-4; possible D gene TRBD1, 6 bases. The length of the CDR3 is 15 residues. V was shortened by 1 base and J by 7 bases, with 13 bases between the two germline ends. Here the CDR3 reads CASSLVTGRGEKLFF. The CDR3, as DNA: TGTGCCAGCAGTTTAGTCACAGGGCGTGGTGAAAAACTGTTTTTT.

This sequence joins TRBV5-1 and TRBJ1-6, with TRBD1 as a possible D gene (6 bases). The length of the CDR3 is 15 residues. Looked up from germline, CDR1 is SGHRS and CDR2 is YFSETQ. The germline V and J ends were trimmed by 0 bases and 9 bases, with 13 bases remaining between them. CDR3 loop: CASSLELGAGSPLHF. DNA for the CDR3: TGCGCCAGCAGCTTGGAATTGGGGGCCGGTTCACCCCTCCACTTT.

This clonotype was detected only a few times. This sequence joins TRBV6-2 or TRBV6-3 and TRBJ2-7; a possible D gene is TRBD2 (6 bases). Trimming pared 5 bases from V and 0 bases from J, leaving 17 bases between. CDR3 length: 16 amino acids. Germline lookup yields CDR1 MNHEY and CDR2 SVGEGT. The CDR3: CASSDLFGGDSYEQYF. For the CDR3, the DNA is TGTGCCAGCAGTGACTTATTTGGCGGGGACTCCTACGAGCAGTACTTC.

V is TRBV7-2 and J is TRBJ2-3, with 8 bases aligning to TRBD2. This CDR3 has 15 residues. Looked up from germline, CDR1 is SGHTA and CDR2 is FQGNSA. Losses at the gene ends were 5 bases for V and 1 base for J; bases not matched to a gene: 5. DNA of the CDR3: TGTGCCAGCAGCCCTATGGGACTAGGCACAGATACGCAGTATTTT. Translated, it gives CASSPMGLGTDTQYF.

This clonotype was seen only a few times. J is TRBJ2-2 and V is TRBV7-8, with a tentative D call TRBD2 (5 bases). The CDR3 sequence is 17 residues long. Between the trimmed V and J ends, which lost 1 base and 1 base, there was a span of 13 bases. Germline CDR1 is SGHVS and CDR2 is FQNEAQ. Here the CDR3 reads CASSLGGFRENTGELFF. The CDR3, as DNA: TGTGCCAGCAGCTTAGGAGGGTTTCGGGAGAACACCGGGGAGCTGTTTTTT.

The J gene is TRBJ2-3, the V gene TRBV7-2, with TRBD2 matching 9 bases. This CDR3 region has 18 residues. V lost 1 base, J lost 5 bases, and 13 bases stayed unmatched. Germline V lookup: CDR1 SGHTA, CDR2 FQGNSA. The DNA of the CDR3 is TGTGCCAGCAGCTTAGAGTTAGCGGGGGCCCCCTCGGGAGATACGCAGTATTTT. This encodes CASSLELAGAPSGDTQYF.

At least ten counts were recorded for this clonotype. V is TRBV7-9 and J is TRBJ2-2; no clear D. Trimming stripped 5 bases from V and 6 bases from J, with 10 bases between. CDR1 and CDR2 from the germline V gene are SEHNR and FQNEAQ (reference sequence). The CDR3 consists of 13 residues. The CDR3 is CASSRIAAGELFF. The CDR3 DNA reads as TGTGCCAGCAGCCGCATAGCCGCCGGGGAGCTGTTTTTT.

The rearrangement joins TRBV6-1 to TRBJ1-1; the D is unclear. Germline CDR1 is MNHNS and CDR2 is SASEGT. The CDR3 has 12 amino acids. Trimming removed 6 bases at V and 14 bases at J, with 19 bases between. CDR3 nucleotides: TGTGCCAGCAGCGGGCCGGGAAGGTCCCGCTTCTTT. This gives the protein CASSGPGRSRFF.